A selection of T cell receptor beta chains follows, all from one sample in a study of T cell repertoires in cytomegalovirus infection. TCRdb used MiXCR to reprocess the reads, holding one entry per CDR3 protein. Of 45,000 to 55,000 distinct CDR3 sequences listed, about a fifth are singletons. These receptors' targets are unknown. The source material was CD8+ T cells from cultured PBMCs, sampled from culture after CMV antigen stimulation. All receptors come from a human donor in good health (CMV status not recorded). Some clones in this sample may be carry-over from other donors' samples. The CDR3 runs from the conserved cysteine through the conserved F or W. A D gene is named only where the DNA matches it firmly. Clone sizes are given selectively: once, few, many, or a class where the clone is expanded.

size: -; D: TRBD2; V: TRBV7-9; J: TRBJ2-1; DNA: TGTGCCAGCAGCCCTCGGGCTAGCGGGAGCATCTACAATGAGCAGTTCTTC; CDR3: CASSPRASGSIYNEQFF
size: few; D: TRBD1; V: TRBV2; J: TRBJ1-5; DNA: TGTGCCAGCAGTGACGGCAGGGGGCATCAGCCCCAGCATTTT; CDR3: CASSDGRGHQPQHF
size: few; D: -; V: TRBV6-5; J: TRBJ2-2; DNA: TGTGCCAGCAGTTACTCACACCCCGGGGAGCTGTTTTTT; CDR3: CASSYSHPGELFF
size: -; D: TRBD2; V: TRBV7-6; J: TRBJ2-1; DNA: TGTGCCAGCAGCTCCGGCAGCGGGGAATCCTACAATGAGCAGTTCTTC; CDR3: CASSSGSGESYNEQFF
size: -; D: -; V: TRBV28; J: TRBJ2-1; DNA: TGTGCCAGCACCTCGGGCCAGGTCTCCTACAATGAGCAGTTCTTC; CDR3: CASTSGQVSYNEQFF
size: -; D: -; V: TRBV7-4; J: TRBJ2-1; DNA: TGTGCCAGCAGCCCCGACACGGCCGGGGAGCAGTTCTTC; CDR3: CASSPDTAGEQFF
size: few; D: -; V: TRBV12-3/TRBV12-4; J: TRBJ1-4; DNA: TGTGCCAGCAGACTCGGACACTCAACTAATGAAAAACTGTTTTTT; CDR3: CASRLGHSTNEKLFF
size: -; D: -; V: TRBV6-2/TRBV6-3; J: TRBJ2-1; DNA: TGTGCCAGCAGTTATACAGACCCCTACAATGAGCAGTTCTTC; CDR3: CASSYTDPYNEQFF
size: -; D: -; V: TRBV13; J: TRBJ1-5; DNA: TGTGCCAGCAGCTGGGGACGACAGAGCAATCAGCCCCAGCATTTT; CDR3: CASSWGRQSNQPQHF
size: few; D: -; V: TRBV7-9; J: TRBJ1-5; DNA: TGTGCCAGCAGCGAGGGGGGGGTGTATCAGCCCCAGCATTTT; CDR3: CASSEGGVYQPQHF
size: few; D: TRBD1; V: TRBV4-2; J: TRBJ2-7; DNA: TGTGCCAGCAGCCATGCTACAGGGGCCTACGAGCAGTACTTC; CDR3: CASSHATGAYEQYF
size: -; D: -; V: TRBV12-3/TRBV12-4; J: TRBJ1-2; DNA: TGTGCCAGCAGTCCCTGGGACGTCGACTATGGCTACACCTTC; CDR3: CASSPWDVDYGYTF
size: -; D: -; V: TRBV6-5; J: TRBJ1-2; DNA: TGTGCCAGCAGTTACTCGGGCACGAGAGGCTACACCTTC; CDR3: CASSYSGTRGYTF
size: once; D: -; V: TRBV6-2/TRBV6-3; J: TRBJ2-1; DNA: TGTGCCAGCAGTTACTTCTCCTACAATGAGCAGTTCTTC; CDR3: CASSYFSYNEQFF
size: -; D: -; V: TRBV11-2; J: TRBJ2-2; DNA: TGTGCCAGCAGCTTAAGCTATCCAGGTCCGAACACCGGGGAGCTGTTTTTT; CDR3: CASSLSYPGPNTGELFF
size: few; D: -; V: TRBV7-9; J: TRBJ2-5; DNA: TGTGCCAGCAGCCCAAGGGGGAACAAAGAGACCCAGTACTTC; CDR3: CASSPRGNKETQYF
size: few; D: -; V: TRBV7-6; J: TRBJ2-7; DNA: TGTGCCAGCAGCGGGACACCGTACGAGCAGTACTTC; CDR3: CASSGTPYEQYF
size: -; D: -; V: TRBV7-2; J: TRBJ2-3; DNA: TGTGCCAGCATCCCCGAAGAACTAACCACAGATACGCAGTATTTT; CDR3: CASIPEELTTDTQYF
size: few; D: -; V: TRBV7-8; J: TRBJ2-7; DNA: TGTGCCAGCAGCTTAGCGGGAGGCTGGAACTACGAGCAGTACTTC; CDR3: CASSLAGGWNYEQYF
size: -; D: TRBD2; V: TRBV7-2; J: TRBJ2-3; DNA: TGTGCCAGCAGCCTTAATAGCGGGAGTCGACCAGATACGCAGTATTTT; CDR3: CASSLNSGSRPDTQYF
size: -; D: TRBD1; V: TRBV25-1; J: TRBJ1-4; DNA: TGTGCCAGCAGTGAATCCCCGGACAGGGGGAGTAATGAAAAACTGTTTTTT; CDR3: CASSESPDRGSNEKLFF
size: -; D: TRBD2; V: TRBV6-2/TRBV6-3; J: TRBJ2-1; DNA: TGTGCCAGCAGGCACGGACTAGCGGGAGTCTCCAGGGCCGCCCTCAATGAGCAGTTCTTC; CDR3: CASRHGLAGVSRAALNEQFF
size: many; D: -; V: TRBV27; J: TRBJ1-3; DNA: TGTGCCAGCAGTAGGACTGCCAGCTCTGGAAACACCATATATTTT; CDR3: CASSRTASSGNTIYF
size: -; D: -; V: TRBV7-2; J: TRBJ2-7; DNA: TGTGCCAGCAGCTTCTTAGGTGGATGGGGGAGCGAGCAGTACTTC; CDR3: CASSFLGGWGSEQYF
size: -; D: TRBD1; V: TRBV12-3/TRBV12-4; J: TRBJ1-2; DNA: TGTGCCAGCAGTCCCGGGACAGCTTATGGCTACACCTTC; CDR3: CASSPGTAYGYTF
size: -; D: -; V: TRBV12-3/TRBV12-4; J: TRBJ2-1; DNA: TGTGCCACCCTTCAGGGGAGGGTCAATGAGCAGTTCTTC; CDR3: CATLQGRVNEQFF
size: -; D: -; V: TRBV6-1; J: TRBJ1-5; DNA: TGTGCCAGCAGAAGGACACCTGAGAGCAATCAGCCCCAGCATTTT; CDR3: CASRRTPESNQPQHF
size: few; D: TRBD1; V: TRBV6-6; J: TRBJ1-2; DNA: TGTGCCAGCAGCCACGCCCCGGACAGGGCTTATGGCTACACCTTC; CDR3: CASSHAPDRAYGYTF
size: -; D: -; V: TRBV20-1; J: TRBJ1-1; DNA: TGCAGTGCTAGGGTCGTAGGGACATTGAACACTGAAGCTTTCTTT; CDR3: CSARVVGTLNTEAFF
size: -; D: -; V: TRBV7-9; J: TRBJ2-1; DNA: TGTGCCAGCAGCTCTAACAGGGAATACAATGAGCAGTTCTTC; CDR3: CASSSNREYNEQFF
size: -; D: TRBD2; V: TRBV28; J: TRBJ2-5; DNA: TGTGCCAGCAGTTTATCCCGGGGGGGAAGGGAGACCCAGTACTTC; CDR3: CASSLSRGGRETQYF
size: -; D: -; V: TRBV9; J: TRBJ2-1; DNA: TGTGCCAGCAGCGATAGACAAAACTACAATGAGCAGTTCTTC; CDR3: CASSDRQNYNEQFF
size: few; D: TRBD1; V: TRBV12-3/TRBV12-4; J: TRBJ2-3; DNA: TGTGCCAGCAGTCCTCGGACAGGCGGATTGGGAACAGATACGCAGTATTTT; CDR3: CASSPRTGGLGTDTQYF
size: -; D: -; V: TRBV2; J: TRBJ2-1; DNA: TGTGCCAGCAGTAAACTCGGCCATGAGCAGTTCTTC; CDR3: CASSKLGHEQFF
size: -; D: TRBD1; V: TRBV7-9; J: TRBJ2-1; DNA: TGTGCCAGCAGCTCCACCAGGGGGAAGCGGGAGCAGTTCTTC; CDR3: CASSSTRGKREQFF
size: many; D: -; V: TRBV12-3/TRBV12-4; J: TRBJ1-1; DNA: TGTGCCAGCAGTCCTCGGGCCAGGAACACTGAAGCTTTCTTT; CDR3: CASSPRARNTEAFF
size: many; D: -; V: TRBV7-2; J: TRBJ1-1; DNA: TGTGCCAGCAGCTTAGCGCGGCAGGTTGAAGCTTTCTTT; CDR3: CASSLARQVEAFF
size: few; D: TRBD1; V: TRBV7-9; J: TRBJ1-5; DNA: TGTGCCAGCAGCCGACAGGGAAGCAATCAGCCCCAGCATTTT; CDR3: CASSRQGSNQPQHF
size: few; D: -; V: TRBV28; J: TRBJ2-1; DNA: TGTGCCAGCAGTAACCCAGGGACTGAGCAGTTCTTC; CDR3: CASSNPGTEQFF
size: few; D: TRBD1; V: TRBV7-6; J: TRBJ2-7; DNA: TGTGCCAGCAGCTGGGGGACAGGGGCCTACGAGCAGTACTTC; CDR3: CASSWGTGAYEQYF
size: few; D: -; V: TRBV7-2; J: TRBJ1-5; DNA: TGTGCCAGCAGCTTAGACCCAGGTTTAACCCAGCCCCAGCATTTT; CDR3: CASSLDPGLTQPQHF
size: few; D: TRBD2; V: TRBV12-3/TRBV12-4; J: TRBJ2-3; DNA: TGTGCCAGCAGTCCAGCCCGACTAGCGGGGGGGCCCGATACGCAGTATTTT; CDR3: CASSPARLAGGPDTQYF
size: many; D: -; V: TRBV7-8; J: TRBJ2-1; DNA: TGTGCCAGCAGCTTAGCCGGCCAAATGGGGCAGTTCTTC; CDR3: CASSLAGQMGQFF
size: -; D: -; V: TRBV27; J: TRBJ1-1; DNA: TGTGCCAGCAGTTTGATGAGAGGGTTGGGGGCTGAAGCTTTCTTT; CDR3: CASSLMRGLGAEAFF
size: -; D: -; V: TRBV7-7; J: TRBJ2-7; DNA: TGTGCCAGCAGCCCAGAGCCTTCAGCTTACTACGAGCAGTACTTC; CDR3: CASSPEPSAYYEQYF
size: -; D: -; V: TRBV7-8; J: TRBJ1-5; DNA: TGTGCCAGCAGCCCCCTCGCGAGGGGCAATCAGCCCCAGCATTTT; CDR3: CASSPLARGNQPQHF
size: -; D: -; V: TRBV7-8; J: TRBJ1-1; DNA: TGTGCCAGCAGCTTAGCGGTTGGAGGGGAGCCTGAAGCTTTCTTT; CDR3: CASSLAVGGEPEAFF